This passage covers 15 T cell receptor beta chains from one sample sequenced in a study of T-cell memory formation after mild COVID-19. One entry per CDR3 protein, called by TCRdb with MiXCR from the 5' RACE reads. The sample records about 180,000 distinct CDR3 sequences, 16% being singletons. Sequencing was done on a sample of PBMCs or a T cell subset sorted from them (not recorded which). The receptors derive from an adult woman who had mild COVID-19 (a few samples of this study predate the infection). Cell type and time point are not known.

There are a few counts of this clonotype. CDR3 residues: CATSEARGGEQYF. The CDR3 DNA follows: TGTGCCACCAGTGAAGCGAGGGGGGGCGAGCAGTACTTC. The chain is built from TRBV24-1 and TRBJ2-7, with a weak D call TRBD2 (7 bases). CDR1 and CDR2 from the germline V gene are KGHDR and SFDVKD. The CDR3 sequence is 13 residues long. V was trimmed by 4 bases and J by 6 bases, leaving 12 bases between them.

The table lists this clonotype with a few counts. The gene calls are TRBV20-1 and TRBJ1-2; the D gene is possibly TRBD1 (6 bases). Between the trimmed V and J ends, which lost 5 bases and 4 bases, there was a span of 14 bases. The CDR3 runs 13 residues. Germline lookup yields CDR1 DFQATT and CDR2 SNEGSKA (reference sequence). The CDR3 loop is CSASRQDPYGYTF. The CDR3 nucleotides are TGCAGTGCTTCAAGACAGGACCCCTATGGCTACACCTTC.

This clonotype was found a few times. The V call is TRBV6-2 or TRBV6-3, the J call TRBJ2-7, with D perhaps given as TRBD1 or TRBD2 (5 bases each). The CDR3 spans 14 residues. Deletions cut 6 bases from V and 0 bases from J, with 12 bases between. Germline lookup yields CDR1 MNHEY and CDR2 SVGEGT. For the CDR3, the DNA is TGTGCCAGCAGGTCTTTGGGGGTCTCCTACGAGCAGTACTTC. It translates to CASRSLGVSYEQYF.

The rearrangement links TRBV11-3 to TRBJ1-1; D possibly corresponds to TRBD1 (5 bases). The length of the CDR3 is 15 residues. V gave up 1 base and J gave up 0 bases, with 9 bases separating them. Germline CDR1 and CDR2: SGHNT and YENEEA. The CDR3 is CASSLGGSLNTEAFF. In DNA, the CDR3 is TGTGCCAGCAGCTTAGGGGGGTCCCTGAACACTGAAGCTTTCTTT.

Concerning this clonotype itself: A much larger clone lies one base from this, so it may be a read error. The chain recombines TRBV6-6 with TRBJ2-3; D remains ambiguous. From germline, CDR1 is MNHNY and CDR2 SVGAGI (reference sequence). Trimming cost V 5 bases and J 4 bases, with 19 bases left between them. The CDR3 runs 16 residues. CDR3 nucleotides: TGTGCCAGCAGTGCTGGCAGCGTGAGTCAGGCAGATACGCAGTATTTT. The encoded protein is CASSAGSVSQADTQYF.

V is TRBV18 and J is TRBJ2-7, with D hard to call. V dropped 0 bases and J dropped 6 bases, with 12 bases sitting between them. Germline lookup yields CDR1 KGHSH and CDR2 LQKENI. CDR3 length: 14 residues. CDR3 DNA sequence: TGTGCCAGCTCACCACCGGTGTCTAGTCTCGAGCAGTACTTC. Translation gives CASSPPVSSLEQYF.

This clonotype was found a few times. The genes are TRBV5-1 and TRBJ2-3, with TRBD1 as a possible D gene (6 bases). Germline-derived CDR1 and CDR2 are SGHRS and YFSETQ. The CDR3 contains 16 residues. With 0 bases removed from V and 2 bases from J, the gap between germline ends came to 13 bases. CDR3 amino acids: CASSLDPGALTDTQYF. CDR3 bases: TGCGCCAGCAGCTTGGATCCAGGGGCGCTCACAGATACGCAGTATTTT.

This clonotype has just a few counts. This sequence joins TRBV5-4 and TRBJ1-1, with D possibly being TRBD1 (6 bases). Per the germline V gene, CDR1 is SGHNT and CDR2 is YYREEE (reference sequence). V lost 4 bases, J lost 6 bases, and 22 bases lay in between. The CDR3 is 16 amino acids. The CDR3 is CASSPDSRAPEAEAFF. CDR3 nucleotide sequence: TGTGCCAGCAGCCCGGACAGCAGGGCCCCAGAGGCTGAAGCTTTCTTT.

The chain combines TRBV7-3 with TRBJ2-7; TRBD2 might be the D (7 bases). Germline CDR1 is SGHTA and CDR2 is FQGTGA. This CDR3 contains 15 residues. V gave up 5 bases and J gave up 2 bases, with 16 bases separating them. The CDR3 spells CASSEFEGGAYEQYF. CDR3 nucleotide sequence: TGTGCCAGCAGCGAATTCGAAGGGGGGGCCTACGAGCAGTACTTC.

The chain couples TRBV9 to TRBJ1-5, with D perhaps TRBD1 (6 bases). Germline assignment: CDR1 SGDLS and CDR2 YYNGEE. The germline V and J ends were trimmed by 0 bases and 3 bases, with 10 bases remaining between them. The CDR3 loop spans 15 amino acids. DNA for the CDR3: TGTGCCAGCAGCGTAGGTCACAGGGACAATCAGCCCCAGCATTTT. Translating gives CASSVGHRDNQPQHF. The full variable domain, with the rest looked up from reference TRBV9 and TRBJ1-5, is DSGVTQTPKHLITATGQRVTLRCSPRSGDLSVYWYQQSLDQGLQFLIQYYNGEERAKGNILERFSAQQFPDLHSELNLSSLELGDSALYFCASSVGHRDNQPQHFGDGTRLSIL.

The chain recombines TRBV10-3 with TRBJ2-3, with TRBD2 matching over 11 bases. CDR3 size: 14 residues. J was trimmed by 1 base and V by 9 bases; bases with no gene match: 3. Germline CDR1 reads ENHRY; CDR2 reads SYGVKD. CDR3 protein: CAISSGRRTDTQYF. The DNA of the CDR3 is TGTGCCATATCTAGCGGGAGGCGCACAGATACGCAGTATTTT.

The CDR3 loop is CASTTGVAGVGEQFF. The CDR3 DNA is TGTGCCAGCACTACGGGGGTAGCGGGAGTTGGTGAGCAGTTCTTC. V gene TRBV2 combines with J gene TRBJ2-1; 9 bases fit TRBD2. Germline V gene data show CDR1 as SNHLY and CDR2 as FYNNEI. The ends lost 7 bases at V and 9 bases at J; junction bases unmatched: 13. This CDR3 comprises 15 residues.

This clonotype showed up many times. This chain joins TRBV4-3 and TRBJ2-3; unclear D gene. This CDR3 comprises 16 residues. Germline lookup yields CDR1 LGHNA and CDR2 YSLEER. Deletions cut 3 bases from V and 0 bases from J, with 13 bases between. The CDR3 reads CASSQKELSSTDTQYF. The CDR3 nucleotides read TGCGCCAGCAGCCAGAAGGAGCTTAGTAGCACAGATACGCAGTATTTT.

The table lists this clonotype with many counts. V is TRBV3-1 and J is TRBJ2-3; D possibly corresponds to TRBD2 (6 bases). The CDR3 is 16 amino acids. Trimming took off 4 bases at V and 1 base at J, with 15 bases between the two ends. CDR1 and CDR2 from the germline V gene are LGHDT and YNNKEL (reference sequence). In DNA form, the CDR3 reads TGTGCCAGCAGCCGCCTGACGACGGGGGGCACAGATACGCAGTATTTT. Its protein is CASSRLTTGGTDTQYF.

In its sample, this clonotype was seen a few times. The chain recombines TRBV6-5 with TRBJ1-2, with a weak D call TRBD1 (5 bases). CDR3 length: 17 residues. CDR1 and CDR2 (germline): MNHEY, SVGAGI. V lost 2 bases and J lost 5, with 21 bases in between. The CDR3 protein is CASSYGQDGRGGYGYTF. In nucleotides, the CDR3 is TGTGCCAGCAGTTACGGACAAGACGGCCGAGGCGGATATGGCTACACCTTC.